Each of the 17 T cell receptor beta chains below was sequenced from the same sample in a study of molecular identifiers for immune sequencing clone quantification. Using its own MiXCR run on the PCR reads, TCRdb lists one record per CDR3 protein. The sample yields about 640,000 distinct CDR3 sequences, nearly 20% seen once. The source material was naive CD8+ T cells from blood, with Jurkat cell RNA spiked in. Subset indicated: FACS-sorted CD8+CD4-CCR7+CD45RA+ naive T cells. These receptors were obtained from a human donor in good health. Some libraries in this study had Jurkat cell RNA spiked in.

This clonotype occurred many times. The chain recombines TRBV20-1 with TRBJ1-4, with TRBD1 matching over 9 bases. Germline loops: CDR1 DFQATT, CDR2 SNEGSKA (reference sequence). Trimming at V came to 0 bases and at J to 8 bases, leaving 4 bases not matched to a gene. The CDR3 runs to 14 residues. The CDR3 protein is CSAREGQGSEKLFF. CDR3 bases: TGCAGTGCTAGAGAGGGACAGGGATCGGAAAAACTGTTTTTT.

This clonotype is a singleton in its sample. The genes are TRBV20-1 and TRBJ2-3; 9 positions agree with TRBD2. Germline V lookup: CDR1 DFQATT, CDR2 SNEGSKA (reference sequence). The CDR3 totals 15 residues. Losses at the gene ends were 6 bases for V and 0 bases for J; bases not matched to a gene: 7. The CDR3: CSARLAGRSTDTQYF. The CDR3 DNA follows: TGCAGTGCGCGGCTAGCGGGGCGAAGCACAGATACGCAGTATTTT.

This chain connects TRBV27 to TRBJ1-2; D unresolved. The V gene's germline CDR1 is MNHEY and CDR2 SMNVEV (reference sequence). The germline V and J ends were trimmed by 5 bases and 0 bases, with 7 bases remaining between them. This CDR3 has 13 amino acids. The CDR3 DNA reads TGTGCCAGCAGTCCCAGTCCTAACTATGGCTACACCTTC. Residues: CASSPSPNYGYTF.

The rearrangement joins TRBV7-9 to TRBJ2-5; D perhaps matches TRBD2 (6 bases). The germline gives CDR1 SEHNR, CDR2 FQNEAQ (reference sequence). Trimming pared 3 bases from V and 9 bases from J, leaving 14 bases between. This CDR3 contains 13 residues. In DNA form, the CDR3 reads TGTGCCAGCAGCTTCCAGGGATCGGGGGCCCAGTACTTC. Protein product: CASSFQGSGAQYF.

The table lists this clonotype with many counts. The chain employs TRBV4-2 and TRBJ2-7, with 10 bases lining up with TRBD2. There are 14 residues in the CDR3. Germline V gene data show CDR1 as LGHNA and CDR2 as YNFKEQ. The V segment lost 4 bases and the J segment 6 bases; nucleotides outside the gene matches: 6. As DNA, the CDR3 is TGTGCCAGCAGCCCCGGACTAGCGGTTTCCGAGCAGTACTTC. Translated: CASSPGLAVSEQYF.

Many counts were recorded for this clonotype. DNA for the CDR3: TGTGCCAGTAGTCCCCGATTTGAGGAGGGCTACACCTTC. It translates to CASSPRFEEGYTF. The J gene is TRBJ1-2, the V gene TRBV19, with D unresolved. V was clipped by 5 bases and J by 8 bases, with 15 bases between them. Germline CDR1 reads LNHDA; CDR2 reads SQIVND (reference sequence). The CDR3 covers 13 residues. Looking up the rest from reference TRBV19 and TRBJ1-2 gives the full variable domain: DGGITQSPKYLFRKEGQNVTLSCEQNLNHDAMYWYRQDPGQGLRLIYYSQIVNDFQKGDIAEGYSVSREKKESFPLTVTSAQKNPTAFYLCASSPRFEEGYTFGSGTRLTVV.

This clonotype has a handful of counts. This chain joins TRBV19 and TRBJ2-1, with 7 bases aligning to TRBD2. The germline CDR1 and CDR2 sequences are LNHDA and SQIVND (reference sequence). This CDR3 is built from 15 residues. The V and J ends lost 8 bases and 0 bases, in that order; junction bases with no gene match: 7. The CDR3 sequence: CASSRGMSSYNEQFF. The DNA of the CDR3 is TGTGCCAGTTCGCGGGGGATGAGCTCCTACAATGAGCAGTTCTTC.

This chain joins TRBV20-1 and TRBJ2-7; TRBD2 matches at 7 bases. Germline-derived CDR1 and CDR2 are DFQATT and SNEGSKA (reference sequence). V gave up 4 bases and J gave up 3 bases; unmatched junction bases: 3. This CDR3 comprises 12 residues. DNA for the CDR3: TGCAGTGCTACCGGGACTAACTACGAGCAGTACTTC. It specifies CSATGTNYEQYF.

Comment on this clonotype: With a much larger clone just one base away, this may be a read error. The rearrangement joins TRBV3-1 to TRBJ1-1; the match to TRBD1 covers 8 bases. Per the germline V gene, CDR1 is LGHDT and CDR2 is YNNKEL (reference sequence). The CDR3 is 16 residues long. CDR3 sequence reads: CDSSQRPGGTPPEAFF. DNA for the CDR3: TGTGACAGCAGCCAACGGCCAGGGGGCACTCCTCCTGAAGCTTTCTTT. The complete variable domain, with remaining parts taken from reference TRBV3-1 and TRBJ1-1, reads DTAVSQTPKYLVTQMGNDKSIKCEQNLGHDTMYWYKQDSKKFLKIMFSYNNKELIINETVPNRFSPKSPDKAHLNLHINSLELGDSAVYFCDSSQRPGGTPPEAFFGQGTRLTVV.

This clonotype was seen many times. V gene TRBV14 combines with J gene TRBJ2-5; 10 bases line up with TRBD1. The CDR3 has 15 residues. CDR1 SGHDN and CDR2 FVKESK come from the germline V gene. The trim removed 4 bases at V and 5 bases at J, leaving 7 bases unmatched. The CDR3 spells CASSPAGTGVETQYF. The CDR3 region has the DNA TGTGCCAGCAGCCCGGCAGGGACAGGGGTTGAGACCCAGTACTTC.

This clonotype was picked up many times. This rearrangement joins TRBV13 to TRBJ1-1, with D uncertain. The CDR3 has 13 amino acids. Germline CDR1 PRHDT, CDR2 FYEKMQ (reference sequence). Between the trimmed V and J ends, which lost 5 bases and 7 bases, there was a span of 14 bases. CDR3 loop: CASSVMLSYEAFF. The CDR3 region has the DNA TGTGCCAGCAGCGTCATGTTATCTTATGAAGCTTTCTTT.

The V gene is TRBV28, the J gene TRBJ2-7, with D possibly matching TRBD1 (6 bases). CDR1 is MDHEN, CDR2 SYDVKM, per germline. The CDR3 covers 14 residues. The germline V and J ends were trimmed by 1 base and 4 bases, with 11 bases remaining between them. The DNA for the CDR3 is TGTGCCAGCAGTTTATCACAGGGTTTTTACGAGCAGTACTTC. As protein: CASSLSQGFYEQYF.

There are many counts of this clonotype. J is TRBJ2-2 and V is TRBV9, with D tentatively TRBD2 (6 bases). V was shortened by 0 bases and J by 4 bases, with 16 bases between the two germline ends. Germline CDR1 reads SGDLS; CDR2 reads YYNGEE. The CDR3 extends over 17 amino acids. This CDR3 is CASSVDGQGGITGELFF. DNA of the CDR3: TGTGCCAGCAGCGTAGATGGTCAGGGAGGCATCACCGGGGAGCTGTTTTTT.

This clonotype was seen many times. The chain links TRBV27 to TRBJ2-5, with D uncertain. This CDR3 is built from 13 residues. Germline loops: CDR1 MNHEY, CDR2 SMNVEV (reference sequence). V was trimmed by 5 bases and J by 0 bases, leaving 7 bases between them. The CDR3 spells CASSIANQETQYF. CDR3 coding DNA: TGTGCCAGCAGTATCGCGAACCAAGAGACCCAGTACTTC.

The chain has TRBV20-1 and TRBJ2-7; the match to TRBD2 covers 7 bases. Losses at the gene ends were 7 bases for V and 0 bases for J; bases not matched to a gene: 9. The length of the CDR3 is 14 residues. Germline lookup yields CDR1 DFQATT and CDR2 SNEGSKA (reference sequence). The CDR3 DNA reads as TGCAGTGTCCCGACTAGCCCTATCTCCTACGAGCAGTACTTC. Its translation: CSVPTSPISYEQYF.

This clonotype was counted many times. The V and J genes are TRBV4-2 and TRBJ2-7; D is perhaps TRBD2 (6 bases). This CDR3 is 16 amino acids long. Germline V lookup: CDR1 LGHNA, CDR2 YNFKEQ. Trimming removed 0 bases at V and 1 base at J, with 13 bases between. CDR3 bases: TGTGCCAGCAGCCAAGACCTACTGGGACTGTCCTACGAGCAGTACTTC. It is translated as CASSQDLLGLSYEQYF.

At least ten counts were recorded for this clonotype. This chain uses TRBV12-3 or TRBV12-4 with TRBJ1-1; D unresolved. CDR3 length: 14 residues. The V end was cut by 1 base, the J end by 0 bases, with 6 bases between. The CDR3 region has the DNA TGTGCCAGCAGTTTAGTGTACATGAACACTGAAGCTTTCTTT. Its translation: CASSLVYMNTEAFF.